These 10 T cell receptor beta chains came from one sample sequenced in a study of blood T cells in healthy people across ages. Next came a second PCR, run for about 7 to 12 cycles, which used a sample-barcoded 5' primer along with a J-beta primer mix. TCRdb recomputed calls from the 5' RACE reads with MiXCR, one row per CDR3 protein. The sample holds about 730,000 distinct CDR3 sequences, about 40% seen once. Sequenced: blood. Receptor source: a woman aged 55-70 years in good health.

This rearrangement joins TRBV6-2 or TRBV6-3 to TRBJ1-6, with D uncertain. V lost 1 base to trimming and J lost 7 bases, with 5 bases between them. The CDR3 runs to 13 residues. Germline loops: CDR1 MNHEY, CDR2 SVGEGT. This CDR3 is CASSYFQNSPLHF. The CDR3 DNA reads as TGTGCCAGCAGTTACTTCCAGAATTCACCCCTCCACTTT.

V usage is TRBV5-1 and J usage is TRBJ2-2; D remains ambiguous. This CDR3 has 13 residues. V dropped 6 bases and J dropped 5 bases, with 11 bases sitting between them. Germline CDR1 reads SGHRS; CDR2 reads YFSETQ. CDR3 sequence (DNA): TGCGCCAGCACGGGCCTACAGACCGGGGAGCTGTTTTTT. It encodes CASTGLQTGELFF.

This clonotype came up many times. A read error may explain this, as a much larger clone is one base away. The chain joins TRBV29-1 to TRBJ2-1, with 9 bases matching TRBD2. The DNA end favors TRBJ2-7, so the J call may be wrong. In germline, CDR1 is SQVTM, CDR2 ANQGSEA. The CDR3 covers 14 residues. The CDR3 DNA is TGCAGCGTAGCCGGGACTAGCTCCTACAATGAGCAGTACTTC. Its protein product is CSVAGTSSYNEQYF.

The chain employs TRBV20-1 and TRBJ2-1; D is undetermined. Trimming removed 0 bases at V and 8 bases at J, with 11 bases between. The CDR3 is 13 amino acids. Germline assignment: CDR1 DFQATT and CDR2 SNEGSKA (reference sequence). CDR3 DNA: TGCAGTGCTAGAGATGGCAGTTACCATGAGCAGTTCTTC. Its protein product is CSARDGSYHEQFF.

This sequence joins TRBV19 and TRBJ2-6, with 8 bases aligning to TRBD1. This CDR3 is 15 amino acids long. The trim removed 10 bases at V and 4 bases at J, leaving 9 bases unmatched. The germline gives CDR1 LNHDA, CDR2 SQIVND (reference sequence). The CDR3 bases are TGTGCCATATCTCCAGGGGGCGCCGGGGCCAACGTCCTGACTTTC. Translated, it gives CAISPGGAGANVLTF. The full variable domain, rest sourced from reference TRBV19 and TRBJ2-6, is DGGITQSPKYLFRKEGQNVTLSCEQNLNHDAMYWYRQDPGQGLRLIYYSQIVNDFQKGDIAEGYSVSREKKESFPLTVTSAQKNPTAFYLCAISPGGAGANVLTFGAGSRLTVL.

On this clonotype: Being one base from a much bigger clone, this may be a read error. The CDR3 is CTSSPRSNEQFF. The CDR3 bases are TGTACCAGCTCACCGAGGTCGAATGAGCAGTTCTTC. The chain combines TRBV18 with TRBJ2-1; unclear D gene. CDR1 is KGHSH and CDR2 is LQKENI in the germline V gene. The CDR3 is 12 residues long.

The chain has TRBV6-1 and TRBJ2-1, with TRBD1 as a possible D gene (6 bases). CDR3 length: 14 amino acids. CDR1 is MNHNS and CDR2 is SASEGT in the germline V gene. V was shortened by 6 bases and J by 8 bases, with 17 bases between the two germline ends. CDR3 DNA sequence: TGTGCCAGCAGGTGGGACAATCACAAAGATGAGCAGTTCTTC. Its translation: CASRWDNHKDEQFF.

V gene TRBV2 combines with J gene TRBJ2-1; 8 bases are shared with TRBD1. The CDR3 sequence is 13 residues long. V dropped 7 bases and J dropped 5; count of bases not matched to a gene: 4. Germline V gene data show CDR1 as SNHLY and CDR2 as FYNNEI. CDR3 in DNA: TGTGCCAGCAAGGGGGACAGGAACAATGAGCAGTTCTTC. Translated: CASKGDRNNEQFF.

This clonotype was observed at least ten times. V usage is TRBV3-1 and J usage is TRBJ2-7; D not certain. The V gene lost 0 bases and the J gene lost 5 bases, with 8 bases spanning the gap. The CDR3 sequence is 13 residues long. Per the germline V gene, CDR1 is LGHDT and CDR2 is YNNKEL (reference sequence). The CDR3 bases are TGTGCCAGCAGCCAAGATGTTGACCACGAGCAGTACTTC. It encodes CASSQDVDHEQYF.

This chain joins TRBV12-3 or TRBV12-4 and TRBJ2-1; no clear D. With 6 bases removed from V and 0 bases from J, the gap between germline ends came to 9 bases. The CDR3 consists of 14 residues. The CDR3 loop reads CASSRVSSYNEQFF. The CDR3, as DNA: TGTGCCAGCAGCCGGGTTAGCTCCTACAATGAGCAGTTCTTC.